This TCR beta chain derives from a study of Graves' ophthalmopathy and Graves' hyperthyroidism. There are many counts of this clonotype. The CDR3 runs to 19 residues. V was clipped by 4 bases and J by 3 bases; unmatched bases: 9. The germline V gene has CDR1 KGHDR and CDR2 SFDVKD. RNA served as the template for amplifying TCR beta CDR3 regions. Following a first-round RT-PCR that used HTBI primers, a second-round multiplex PCR was carried out. TCRdb re-derived calls from the multiplex PCR reads in MiXCR, one entry per CDR3 protein. The table has 340,000 or so distinct CDR3 sequences, about a sixth seen once.

The sequenced sample consisted of peripheral blood. The clonotype comes from an adult man with Graves' ophthalmopathy. This rearrangement joins TRBV24-1 to TRBJ2-6; TRBD1 matches 12 bases. The CDR3 sequence is CATSDGPGQGAGGANVLTF. In DNA form, the CDR3 reads TGTGCCACCAGTGACGGACCGGGACAGGGGGCCGGTGGGGCCAACGTCCTGACTTTC.